Shown below are 9 T cell receptor beta chains from a single sample sequenced in a study of human T cells and chemical hapten exposure. Stated time point: patch test 1, 2 weeks after DPC sensitization. Treatment specified: therapeutic diphenylcyclopropenone sensitization with weekly scalp DPC. One entry per CDR3 protein results from TCRdb running MiXCR on the RACE reads. The sample consists of about 120,000 distinct CDR3 sequences, 12% of them appearing once. The sequenced sample was whole blood, obtained in connection with sensitization to the hapten diphenylcyclopropenone (DPC). Source of these receptors: a woman aged 45-65 years with alopecia areata. Some clones in this sample may be carry-over from other donors' samples.

This clonotype was counted at least ten times. The CDR3 sequence is CASSLPHTEAFF. Here the CDR3 DNA reads TGTGCCAGCAGTTTACCTCACACTGAAGCTTTCTTT. The V gene is TRBV28, the J gene TRBJ1-1; no clear D. V was trimmed by 2 bases and J by 3 bases, leaving 4 bases between them. Germline CDR1 MDHEN, CDR2 SYDVKM. This CDR3 has 12 residues.

V and J are TRBV2 and TRBJ2-2, with TRBD1 identical over 10 bases. This CDR3 spans 18 amino acids. J gave up 0 bases and V 4 bases, and 8 bases lay outside the gene matches. Per the germline V gene, CDR1 is SNHLY and CDR2 is FYNNEI. The CDR3 is CASSGQGQGFANTGELFF. CDR3 sequence (DNA): TGTGCCAGCAGTGGTCAGGGACAGGGGTTCGCGAACACCGGGGAGCTGTTTTTT.

This clonotype was recorded a few times. The rearrangement uses TRBV6-2 or TRBV6-3 and TRBJ1-1; no clear D. The germline V gene encodes CDR1 MNHEY and CDR2 SVGEGT. The CDR3 has 15 amino acids. V lost 7 bases, J lost 1 base, and 16 bases lay in between. CDR3: CASTEVGRPNTEAFF. CDR3 DNA: TGTGCCAGCACGGAAGTCGGCAGACCGAACACTGAAGCTTTCTTT.

The chain combines TRBV7-9 with TRBJ2-7, with 7 bases fitting TRBD2. The CDR3 sequence is 14 residues long. V lost 5 bases, J lost 3 bases, and 7 bases stayed unmatched. Germline V gives CDR1 SEHNR, CDR2 FQNEAQ (reference sequence). In DNA, the CDR3 is TGTGCCAGCAGCCCGGGAGGTGGATACTACGAGCAGTACTTC. Translation: CASSPGGGYYEQYF. Full variable domain (outside the CDR3, taken from reference TRBV7-9 and TRBJ2-7): DTGVSQNPRHKITKRGQNVTFRCDPISEHNRLYWYRQTLGQGPEFLTYFQNEAQLEKSRLLSDRFSAERPKGSFSTLEIQRTEQGDSAMYLCASSPGGGYYEQYFGPGTRLTVT.

This clonotype was observed many times. The chain uses TRBV24-1 and TRBJ2-5; D is unclear. The CDR3 loop spans 15 amino acids. Trimming removed 3 bases at V and 0 bases at J, with 10 bases between. Germline V CDR1 and CDR2: KGHDR, SFDVKD. CDR3 residues: CATSDGDGYQETQYF. In nucleotides, the CDR3 is TGTGCCACCAGTGATGGAGACGGCTACCAAGAGACCCAGTACTTC.

This clonotype was picked up many times. The gene calls are TRBV6-5 and TRBJ1-1, with no clear D. Germline assignment: CDR1 MNHEY and CDR2 SVGAGI. The CDR3 covers 15 residues. V lost 8 bases to trimming and J lost 1 base, with 17 bases between them. CDR3 loop: CASSLSGPSNTEAFF. The CDR3 region has the DNA TGTGCCAGCTCGTTAAGTGGACCCTCGAACACTGAAGCTTTCTTT.

This clonotype was seen only a few times. The rearrangement uses TRBV7-2 and TRBJ1-2; no firm D call. V gave up 1 base and J gave up 8 bases, with 17 bases separating them. CDR3 size: 15 residues. Germline CDR1 reads SGHTA; CDR2 reads FQGNSA. The CDR3 DNA follows: TGTGCCAGCAGCTTAGAGGCTACCCTTGGAGGGGGCTACACCTTC. This codes for CASSLEATLGGGYTF.

This clonotype was found a few times. The chain couples TRBV7-9 to TRBJ2-7; weak D call: TRBD1 (6 bases). V was cut by 8 bases and J by 2 bases, with 7 bases left in between. This CDR3 region has 11 residues. Germline CDR1 and CDR2: SEHNR and FQNEAQ (reference sequence). CDR3 DNA: TGTGCCAGCGGACAGACCTACGAGCAGTACTTC. This translates into CASGQTYEQYF.

This clonotype was counted many times. The rearrangement joins TRBV29-1 to TRBJ1-2; D unresolved. The CDR3 length is 12 residues. Germline-derived CDR1 and CDR2 are SQVTM and ANQGSEA. The germline V and J ends were trimmed by 5 bases and 2 bases, with 9 bases remaining between them. The DNA for the CDR3 is TGCAGCGTTAGTGAACAGAACTATGGCTACACCTTC. It yields the protein CSVSEQNYGYTF.